This TCR beta chain appears in the sequencing data of a study of shared clonotypes between healthy human individuals. Germline V lookup: CDR1 SGHRS, CDR2 YFSETQ. The CDR3 consists of 15 residues. V lost 4 bases to trimming and J lost 0 bases; unmatched junction nucleotides: 2. The protocol was immunoSEQ multiplex PCR, while the TCRdb copy is restricted to in-frame clones and leaves out a portion. Of millions of clones listed, 90% to 95% are singletons. V and J are TRBV5-1 and TRBJ1-3; TRBD1 matches 9 bases. Sequencing was done on a sample of naive CD4+ T cells sorted from blood. Subset defined: CD45RA+ positively selected. The origin of this receptor is a man aged 18 to 30 in good health. CDR3 protein: CASSGTGNSGNTIYF. The CDR3 bases are TGCGCCAGCAGCGGGACAGGGAACTCTGGAAACACCATATATTTT.